The rows below give T cell receptor beta chains drawn from one sample of a study of T and B cells in COVID-19 patients. TCRdb reprocessed the multiplex PCR reads via MiXCR and lists one record per CDR3 protein. The profile shows thousands of distinct CDR3 sequences, over 20% of them singletons. Source material: blood. These receptor sequences come from a human donor with active COVID-19. CDR3s leave out the opening cysteine and the closing phenylalanine or tryptophan. Fields, in order: CDR3 protein, J gene, V gene.

CDR3aa: ASSQDRGQGADTQY
j_gene: TRBJ2-3
v_gene: TRBV4-3

CDR3aa: ASSAQPIGTQETQY
j_gene: TRBJ2-5
v_gene: TRBV6-1

CDR3aa: ASSGAGLTEAF
j_gene: TRBJ1-1
v_gene: TRBV7-9

CDR3aa: ATSAGTGFTGELF
j_gene: TRBJ2-2
v_gene: TRBV24-1

CDR3aa: ASGSANSPTNEKLF
j_gene: TRBJ1-4
v_gene: TRBV7-6

CDR3aa: ASSPDSHKGTEAF
j_gene: TRBJ1-1
v_gene: TRBV6-5

CDR3aa: ASSPWAYTGELF
j_gene: TRBJ2-2
v_gene: TRBV6-5

CDR3aa: ASTTRAFNTGELF
j_gene: TRBJ2-2
v_gene: TRBV6-2/TRBV6-3

CDR3aa: SVVSQEATNEKLF
j_gene: TRBJ1-4
v_gene: TRBV29-1

CDR3aa: SVRTGANVLT
j_gene: TRBJ2-6
v_gene: TRBV29-1

CDR3aa: ASSLALEGQPQH
j_gene: TRBJ1-5
v_gene: TRBV5-6

CDR3aa: ASSWGASGANVLT
j_gene: TRBJ2-6
v_gene: TRBV6-2/TRBV6-3

CDR3aa: SAQAGGGYNEQF
j_gene: TRBJ2-1
v_gene: TRBV29-1

CDR3aa: ASSQGEGGANEKLF
j_gene: TRBJ1-4
v_gene: TRBV4-1

CDR3aa: ASSQYYGYT
j_gene: TRBJ1-2
v_gene: TRBV4-2

CDR3aa: ASSQKRVRSQGYEQY
j_gene: TRBJ2-7
v_gene: TRBV14

CDR3aa: ASSLSPQGRGPQH
j_gene: TRBJ1-5
v_gene: TRBV6-5

CDR3aa: ASSYRGGGQETQY
j_gene: TRBJ2-5
v_gene: TRBV13

CDR3aa: ASSPPGLETQY
j_gene: TRBJ2-5
v_gene: TRBV18

CDR3aa: ASSFPPPRELF
j_gene: TRBJ1-4
v_gene: TRBV11-1

CDR3aa: ASSLVQYGYT
j_gene: TRBJ1-2
v_gene: TRBV5-4

CDR3aa: ASSIWLYSNQPQH
j_gene: TRBJ1-5
v_gene: TRBV19

CDR3aa: AWSGRLNSEAF
j_gene: TRBJ1-1
v_gene: TRBV30

CDR3aa: ASSLAGGEVGELF
j_gene: TRBJ2-2
v_gene: TRBV5-1

CDR3aa: ASSLDLGAHNEQF
j_gene: TRBJ2-1
v_gene: TRBV7-9

CDR3aa: ASSQDAQGANTGELF
j_gene: TRBJ2-2
v_gene: TRBV4-2

CDR3aa: SGLDRDRNYGYT
j_gene: TRBJ1-2
v_gene: TRBV29-1

CDR3aa: SVGQGVNEQF
j_gene: TRBJ2-1
v_gene: TRBV29-1

CDR3aa: ASSTADFSNQPQH
j_gene: TRBJ1-5
v_gene: TRBV19

CDR3aa: ASSGTGGAVNEQF
j_gene: TRBJ2-1
v_gene: TRBV6-1

CDR3aa: ASSFQRFMNTEAF
j_gene: TRBJ1-1
v_gene: TRBV6-5

CDR3aa: SVVSGSYNEQF
j_gene: TRBJ2-1
v_gene: TRBV29-1

CDR3aa: ASSPQYDEQF
j_gene: TRBJ2-1
v_gene: TRBV18

CDR3aa: SGSGGTGLAGESDTQY
j_gene: TRBJ2-3
v_gene: TRBV29-1

CDR3aa: ASQTMGYGETQY
j_gene: TRBJ2-5
v_gene: TRBV7-2

CDR3aa: ASSPRGTNEKLF
j_gene: TRBJ1-4
v_gene: TRBV18

CDR3aa: ASSPWGWDSGANVLT
j_gene: TRBJ2-6
v_gene: TRBV11-2

CDR3aa: ARSLRRGDRDTGELF
j_gene: TRBJ2-2
v_gene: TRBV5-3

CDR3aa: ASSLAGSTDTQY
j_gene: TRBJ2-3
v_gene: TRBV11-2

CDR3aa: ASSSGRLGTGELF
j_gene: TRBJ2-2
v_gene: TRBV5-1

CDR3aa: ASSEQVHEQY
j_gene: TRBJ2-7
v_gene: TRBV11-1

CDR3aa: ASSSNYPRQF
j_gene: TRBJ2-1
v_gene: TRBV28

CDR3aa: SASKQGYTEAF
j_gene: TRBJ1-1
v_gene: TRBV20-1

CDR3aa: ASSLSWRSTDTQY
j_gene: TRBJ2-3
v_gene: TRBV11-1

CDR3aa: ASRTDRSSGNTIY
j_gene: TRBJ1-3
v_gene: TRBV6-1

CDR3aa: SVLQVLGMNTEAF
j_gene: TRBJ1-1
v_gene: TRBV29-1